The present entry profiles one T cell receptor (beta chain) with its context. The antigen remains unidentified. Among the 110 or so subjects of the validation cohort, separate from the approximately 700-subject first cohort, were the donors. This specimen belongs to a study of cytomegalovirus exposure and HLA in healthy donors. Across the whole study: Per a later analysis, the 550 to 850 first-cohort and under 150 validation repertoires shared one platform. Regarding the study as a whole: As confirmed in vitro, a few CMV-associated chains were specific for CMV antigens. According to reports, the classifier identified cytomegalovirus status with high specificity and sensitivity.

Profiled with immunoSEQ multiplex PCR; TCRdb holds only in-frame clones, not every one. The top ten hold more than 1% of the sample, which has more than 70,000 clones, approximately 94% seen once. This CDR3 spans 16 amino acids. Unmatched junction bases numbered 5, after V lost 0 bases and J lost 6 bases. The germline V gene encodes CDR1 MGHRA and CDR2 YSYEKL. The genes are TRBV4-1 and TRBJ1-2, with 12 positions matching TRBD1. Specimen: PBMCs. This TCR was recovered from a woman between 18 and 29 years old in good health and CMV-seronegative. This CDR3 reads CASSQESGTGGDGYTF. The CDR3 DNA is TGCGCCAGCAGCCAAGAGTCCGGGACAGGGGGCGATGGCTACACCTTC.